This TCR beta chain was identified in a study of blood T cell repertoires in COVID-19. TCRdb's table, derived via immunoSEQ multiplex PCR, lists solely in-frame clones and lacks some. Of roughly 90,000 clones listed, about 85% were seen once; the top ten hold 3% to 4%. This clone was recorded only once. This TCR was recovered from a man aged 50-60 years with acute or convalescent COVID-19. Sequencing was performed on peripheral blood.

The CDR3 bases are TGTGCCAGCAGTTCGGTCTACGAGCAGTACTTC. It specifies CASSSVYEQYF. The rearrangement uses TRBV27 and TRBJ2-7; D unclear. Trimming removed 4 bases from V and 3 bases from J, with 4 bases in between. CDR3 length: 11 residues. The germline CDR1 and CDR2 sequences are MNHEY and SMNVEV (reference sequence).